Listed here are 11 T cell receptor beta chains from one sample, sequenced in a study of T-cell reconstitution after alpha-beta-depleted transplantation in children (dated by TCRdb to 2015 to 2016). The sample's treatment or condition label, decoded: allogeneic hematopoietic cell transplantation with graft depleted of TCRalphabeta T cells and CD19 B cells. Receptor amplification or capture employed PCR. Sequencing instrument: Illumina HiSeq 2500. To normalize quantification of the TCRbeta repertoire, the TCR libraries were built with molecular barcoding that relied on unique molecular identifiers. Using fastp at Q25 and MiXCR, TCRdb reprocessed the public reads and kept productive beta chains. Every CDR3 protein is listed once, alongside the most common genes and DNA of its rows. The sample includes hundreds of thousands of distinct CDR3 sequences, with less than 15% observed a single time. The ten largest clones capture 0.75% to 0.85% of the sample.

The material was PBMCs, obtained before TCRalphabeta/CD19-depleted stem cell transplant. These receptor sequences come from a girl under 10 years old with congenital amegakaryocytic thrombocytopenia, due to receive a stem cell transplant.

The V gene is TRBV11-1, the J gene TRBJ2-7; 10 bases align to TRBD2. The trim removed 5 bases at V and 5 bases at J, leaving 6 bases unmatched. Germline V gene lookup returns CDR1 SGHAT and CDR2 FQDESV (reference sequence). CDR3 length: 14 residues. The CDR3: CASSKLAGFDEQYF. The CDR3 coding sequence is TGTGCCAGCAGCAAACTAGCGGGATTCGACGAGCAGTACTTC.

The DNA for the CDR3 is TGTGCCAGCAGCTTATCCCCAGCGGGAGAAACACTCTACGAGCAGTACTTC. This codes for CASSLSPAGETLYEQYF. V and J are TRBV7-9 and TRBJ2-7; 8 nucleotides match TRBD2. V lost 2 bases to trimming and J lost 3 bases; unmatched junction nucleotides: 12. Germline loops: CDR1 SEHNR, CDR2 FQNEAQ (reference sequence). CDR3 size: 17 residues.

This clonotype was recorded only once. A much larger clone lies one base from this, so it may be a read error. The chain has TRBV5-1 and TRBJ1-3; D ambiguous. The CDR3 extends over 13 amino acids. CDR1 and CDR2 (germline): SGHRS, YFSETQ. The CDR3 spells CVSSLASSNTIYF. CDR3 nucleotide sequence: TGCGTCAGCAGCTTGGCATCCTCGAACACCATATATTTT. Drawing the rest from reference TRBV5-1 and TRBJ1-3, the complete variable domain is KAGVTQTPRYLIKTRGQQVTLSCSPISGHRSVSWYQQTPGQGLQFLFEYFSETQRNKGNFPGRFSGRQFSNSRSEMNVSTLELGDSALYLCVSSLASSNTIYFGEGSWLTVV.

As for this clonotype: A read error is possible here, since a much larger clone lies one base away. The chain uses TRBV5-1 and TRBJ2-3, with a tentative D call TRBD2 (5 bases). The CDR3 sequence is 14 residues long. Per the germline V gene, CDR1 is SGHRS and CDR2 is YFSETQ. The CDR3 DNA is TGCGCCAGCAGCGTACCCGGGAACACAGATACGCATTATTTT. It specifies CASSVPGNTDTHYF.

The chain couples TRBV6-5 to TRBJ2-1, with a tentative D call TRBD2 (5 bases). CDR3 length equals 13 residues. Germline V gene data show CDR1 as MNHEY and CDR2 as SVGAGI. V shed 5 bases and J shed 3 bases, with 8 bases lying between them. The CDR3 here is CASSNGGYNEQFF. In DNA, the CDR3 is TGTGCCAGCAGTAACGGAGGCTACAATGAGCAGTTCTTC.

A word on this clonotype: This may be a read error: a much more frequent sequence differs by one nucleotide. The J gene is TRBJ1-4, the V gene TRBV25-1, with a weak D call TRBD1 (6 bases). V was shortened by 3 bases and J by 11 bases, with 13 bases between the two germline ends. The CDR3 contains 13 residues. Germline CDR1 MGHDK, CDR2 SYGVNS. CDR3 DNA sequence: TGTGCCAGCAGTGAGGCAGGGGAGGACAAACTGTTTTTT. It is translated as CASSEAGEDKLFF.

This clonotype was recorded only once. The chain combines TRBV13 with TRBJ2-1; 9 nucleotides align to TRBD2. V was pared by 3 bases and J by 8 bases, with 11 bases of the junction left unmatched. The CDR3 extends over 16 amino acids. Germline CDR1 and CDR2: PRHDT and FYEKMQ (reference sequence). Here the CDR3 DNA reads TGTGCCAGCAGCTTTACATCTAGCGGGAATATCTATGAGCAGTTCTTC. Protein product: CASSFTSSGNIYEQFF.

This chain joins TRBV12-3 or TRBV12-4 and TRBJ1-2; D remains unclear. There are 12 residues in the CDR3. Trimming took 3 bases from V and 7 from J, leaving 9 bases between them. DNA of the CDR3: TGTGCCAGCAGTTTCGGGGAAGCTGGCTACACCTTC. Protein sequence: CASSFGEAGYTF.

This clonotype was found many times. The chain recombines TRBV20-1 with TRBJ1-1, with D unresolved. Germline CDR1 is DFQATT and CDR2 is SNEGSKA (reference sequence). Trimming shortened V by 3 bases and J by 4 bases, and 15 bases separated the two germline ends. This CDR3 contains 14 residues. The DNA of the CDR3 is TGCAGTGCTAGTCGTCGACGATGGGCCACTGAAGCTTTCTTT. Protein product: CSASRRRWATEAFF.

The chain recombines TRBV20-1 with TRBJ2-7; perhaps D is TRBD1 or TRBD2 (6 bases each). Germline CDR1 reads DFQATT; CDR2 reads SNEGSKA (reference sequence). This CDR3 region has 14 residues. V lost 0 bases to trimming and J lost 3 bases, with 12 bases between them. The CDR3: CSAREAGHHYEQYF. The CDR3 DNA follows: TGCAGTGCTAGAGAGGCGGGACACCACTACGAGCAGTACTTC.

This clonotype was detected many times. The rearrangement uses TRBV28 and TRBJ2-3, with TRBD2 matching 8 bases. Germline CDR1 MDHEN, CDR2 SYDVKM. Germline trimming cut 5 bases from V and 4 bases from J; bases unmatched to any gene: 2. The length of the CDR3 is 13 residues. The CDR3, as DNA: TGTGCCAGCAGTCCTAGCGGGCCAGATACGCAGTATTTT. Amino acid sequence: CASSPSGPDTQYF. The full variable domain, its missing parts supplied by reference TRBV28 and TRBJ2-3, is DVKVTQSSRYLVKRTGEKVFLECVQDMDHENMFWYRQDPGLGLRLIYFSYDVKMKEKGDIPEGYSVSREKKERFSLILESASTNQTSMYLCASSPSGPDTQYFGPGTRLTVL.